Presented here are 29 T cell receptor beta chains from one specimen sequenced in a study. TCRdb re-analysed the RT-PCR reads in MiXCR, keeping a single row per CDR3 protein. Of more than 550,000 distinct CDR3 sequences listed, 11% to 15% are singletons. The sequencing sample was made of memory CD4+ T cells from blood. These TCRs come from a female donor in good health, serving as a healthy control.

Points on this clonotype: A much more abundant neighbour one base away suggests this may be a read error. The V and J genes are TRBV12-3 or TRBV12-4 and TRBJ2-1; tentative D call: TRBD1 (6 bases). The V gene lost 6 bases and the J gene lost 5 bases, with 20 bases spanning the gap. The CDR3 is 16 amino acids. The CDR3 loop reads CASSLGQLHTHNEQFF. The CDR3 DNA is TGTGCCAGCAGCTTGGGACAACTACACACCCACAATGAGCAGTTCTTC.

The table lists this clonotype with many counts. The chain joins TRBV4-3 to TRBJ2-4; the D gene is possibly TRBD2 (6 bases). The V gene's germline CDR1 is LGHNA and CDR2 YSLEER. V lost 2 bases to trimming and J lost 6 bases, with 11 bases between them. This CDR3 has 14 residues. The CDR3 here is CASSQRLGTNIQYF. CDR3 nucleotides: TGCGCCAGCAGCCAAAGACTAGGGACAAACATTCAGTACTTC.

This clonotype was seen repeatedly, ten times or more. This chain connects TRBV7-2 to TRBJ1-5; the D is unclear. Germline loops: CDR1 SGHTA, CDR2 FQGNSA. The CDR3 length is 15 residues. V shed 1 base and J shed 6 bases, with 13 bases lying between them. The CDR3 DNA reads TGTGCCAGCAGCTTAGAGGCAGGCTCCCTTCAGCCCCAGCATTTT. Translating gives CASSLEAGSLQPQHF.

The chain carries TRBV27 and TRBJ1-1, with no clear D. Trimming stripped 2 bases from V and 7 bases from J, with 14 bases between. Germline V gene lookup returns CDR1 MNHEY and CDR2 SMNVEV (reference sequence). The CDR3 covers 14 residues. CDR3 DNA: TGTGCCAGCAGTTTAAGTCCGAACACCTATGAAGCTTTCTTT. Protein product: CASSLSPNTYEAFF.

V is TRBV6-1 and J is TRBJ2-3, with D perhaps matching TRBD1 or TRBD2 (5 bases each). From germline, CDR1 is MNHNS and CDR2 SASEGT. Trimming removed 7 bases from V and 5 bases from J, with 22 bases in between. This CDR3 is 16 amino acids long. The CDR3 region is CASTRVVGDAVDTQYF. CDR3 nucleotide sequence: TGTGCCAGCACCCGAGTTGTAGGGGACGCAGTAGATACGCAGTATTTT.

This clonotype was observed a handful of times. This chain links TRBV11-2 with TRBJ1-4, with 7 bases aligning to TRBD1. This CDR3 is built from 14 residues. V trimming: 4 bases; J trimming: 8 bases; junction bases outside the gene matches: 7. The germline CDR1 and CDR2 sequences are SGHAT and FQNNGV. The CDR3 DNA reads TGTGCCAGCAGCTCACCCAGGGGGAGGGAAAAACTGTTTTTT. Translating gives CASSSPRGREKLFF.

V and J are TRBV9 and TRBJ1-1, with D perhaps matching TRBD1 (6 bases). Deletions cut 3 bases from V and 5 bases from J, with 14 bases between. CDR1 SGDLS and CDR2 YYNGEE come from the germline V gene. The CDR3 has 14 residues. The CDR3 sequence is CASSAIRGGTEAFF. CDR3 sequence (DNA): TGTGCCAGCAGCGCAATCAGGGGAGGGACTGAAGCTTTCTTT.

V usage is TRBV7-2 and J usage is TRBJ2-3; perhaps TRBD2 as D (6 bases). V was cut by 6 bases and J by 5 bases, with 12 bases left in between. Germline CDR1 SGHTA, CDR2 FQGNSA. CDR3 size: 13 residues. CDR3 sequence (DNA): TGTGCCAGCAGGTTGATGGGGGGAGATACGCAGTATTTT. Its protein is CASRLMGGDTQYF.

This chain connects TRBV5-1 to TRBJ2-6, with 7 nucleotides matching TRBD1. Germline assignment: CDR1 SGHRS and CDR2 YFSETQ. V was pared by 7 bases and J by 1 base, with 8 bases of the junction left unmatched. This CDR3 has 16 amino acids. CDR3 amino acids: CASGWDSLSGANVLTF. CDR3 nucleotides: TGCGCCAGCGGATGGGACAGTCTATCTGGGGCCAACGTCCTGACTTTC.

The rearrangement links TRBV20-1 to TRBJ2-3, with 8 nucleotides matching TRBD1. CDR1 and CDR2 (germline): DFQATT, SNEGSKA (reference sequence). The CDR3 sequence is 17 residues long. V gave up 2 bases and J gave up 5 bases; unmatched junction bases: 15. CDR3 sequence reads: CSARSMSGQGKKDTQYF. In DNA, the CDR3 is TGCAGTGCTAGAAGCATGAGTGGACAGGGAAAGAAAGATACGCAGTATTTT.

V is TRBV7-2 and J is TRBJ1-1, with 7 bases fitting TRBD1. Germline assignment: CDR1 SGHTA and CDR2 FQGNSA. The CDR3 loop spans 19 amino acids. J lost 0 bases, V lost 2 bases, and 15 bases had no gene match. The CDR3 bases are TGTGCCAGCAGCTTAAGGTCCTCGGCGGGACAGAACATGAACACTGAAGCTTTCTTT. It is translated as CASSLRSSAGQNMNTEAFF.

This clonotype has just a few counts. The rearrangement uses TRBV5-1 and TRBJ2-7, with D possibly being TRBD2 (5 bases). Looked up from germline, CDR1 is SGHRS and CDR2 is YFSETQ. CDR3 length: 14 amino acids. Trimming pared 5 bases from V and 7 bases from J, leaving 19 bases between. The CDR3 nucleotides are TGCGCCAGCAGACCCGGGCCGCCGACGGGAGAGCAGTACTTC. Translated, it gives CASRPGPPTGEQYF. Full variable domain (missing parts from reference TRBV5-1 and TRBJ2-7): KAGVTQTPRYLIKTRGQQVTLSCSPISGHRSVSWYQQTPGQGLQFLFEYFSETQRNKGNFPGRFSGRQFSNSRSEMNVSTLELGDSALYLCASRPGPPTGEQYFGPGTRLTVT.

This clonotype was observed many times. The chain employs TRBV29-1 and TRBJ1-1; maybe TRBD1 (5 bases). The germline CDR1 and CDR2 sequences are SQVTM and ANQGSEA. Trimming cost V 3 bases and J 3 bases, with 8 bases left between them. The CDR3 covers 12 residues. In DNA, the CDR3 is TGCAGCGTTGAGGAGGGGTACACTGAAGCTTTCTTT. Translating gives CSVEEGYTEAFF.

This clonotype was observed many times. The chain joins TRBV7-2 to TRBJ2-4; D gene ambiguous. Deletions cut 4 bases from V and 1 base from J, with 20 bases between. From germline, CDR1 is SGHTA and CDR2 FQGNSA. The CDR3 extends over 18 amino acids. CDR3 nucleotide sequence: TGTGCCAGCAGCTCCCCCTTCGGCTCAACATGGGCCAAAAACATTCAGTACTTC. It specifies CASSSPFGSTWAKNIQYF.

This clonotype was observed many times. The rearrangement links TRBV20-1 to TRBJ1-6; D might be TRBD1 (6 bases). Germline CDR1 DFQATT, CDR2 SNEGSKA (reference sequence). Trimming pared 1 base from V and 10 bases from J, leaving 17 bases between. CDR3 length equals 15 residues. DNA of the CDR3: TGCAGTGCTAGAGCCCCGGGGGGCTTGGGATCACCCCTCCACTTT. Residues: CSARAPGGLGSPLHF.

The chain has TRBV11-1 and TRBJ2-1, with 7 bases that match TRBD2. Germline V lookup: CDR1 SGHAT, CDR2 FQDESV (reference sequence). With 5 bases clipped from V and 8 bases from J, the junction kept 12 bases outside the gene matches. The CDR3 loop spans 15 amino acids. The CDR3 DNA reads TGTGCCAGCAGCCCCCGACTAGCAACCGCTGATGAGCAGTTCTTC. Protein: CASSPRLATADEQFF.

V usage is TRBV7-7 and J usage is TRBJ2-1, with D possibly being TRBD1 (5 bases). The CDR3 loop spans 15 amino acids. The germline V and J ends were trimmed by 0 bases and 3 bases, with 9 bases remaining between them. Per the germline V gene, CDR1 is SSHAT and CDR2 is FNYEAQ (reference sequence). The DNA of the CDR3 is TGTGCCAGCAGCTTAGCCCAGGGTGGCTACAATGAGCAGTTCTTC. Translation: CASSLAQGGYNEQFF.

This clonotype was observed a handful of times. This rearrangement joins TRBV6-5 to TRBJ2-7; either TRBD1 or TRBD2 may fit D (5 bases each). CDR3 length: 14 residues. Trimming took off 4 bases at V and 6 bases at J, with 16 bases between the two ends. Germline-derived CDR1 and CDR2 are MNHEY and SVGAGI. CDR3 residues: CASSSGPEGREQYF. The CDR3, as DNA: TGTGCCAGCAGTTCCGGGCCCGAGGGGCGCGAGCAGTACTTC.

This clonotype appeared a few times. The V gene is TRBV20-1, the J gene TRBJ2-5; TRBD1 is a possible D gene (6 bases). With 6 bases removed from V and 4 bases from J, the gap between germline ends came to 24 bases. This CDR3 contains 16 residues. Germline values: CDR1 DFQATT, CDR2 SNEGSKA (reference sequence). This CDR3 reads CSATPLGLGAGETQYF. In DNA, the CDR3 is TGCAGTGCCACCCCCCTCGGGTTGGGGGCAGGAGAGACCCAGTACTTC.

CDR3 loop: CASSPIIQGSYEQYF. The CDR3 nucleotides are TGTGCCAGCAGCCCTATAATACAGGGTAGCTACGAGCAGTACTTC. The V call is TRBV7-2, the J call TRBJ2-7; D is possibly TRBD1 (6 bases). The CDR3 has 15 residues. Germline V gene lookup returns CDR1 SGHTA and CDR2 FQGNSA. The germline V and J ends were trimmed by 5 bases and 3 bases, with 17 bases remaining between them.

V usage is TRBV12-3 or TRBV12-4 and J usage is TRBJ2-1; tentatively, D is TRBD2 (6 bases). Trimming stripped 3 bases from V and 10 bases from J, with 19 bases between. This CDR3 is 15 amino acids long. This chain's CDR3 is CASSLHGSRVIEQFF. CDR3 nucleotides: TGTGCCAGCAGTTTGCACGGGAGCCGGGTAATCGAGCAGTTCTTC.

This clonotype was picked up a small number of times. The chain links TRBV20-1 to TRBJ1-4; D is unresolved. The CDR3 runs to 14 residues. V was pared by 0 bases and J by 4 bases, with 9 bases between. Germline V CDR1 and CDR2: DFQATT, SNEGSKA (reference sequence). CDR3 sequence (DNA): TGCAGTGCTAGAGATCGTAAGGGTAATGAAAAACTGTTTTTT. Its translation: CSARDRKGNEKLFF.

The sample holds many counts of this clonotype. This chain uses TRBV20-1 with TRBJ2-1, with unresolved D. Looked up from germline, CDR1 is DFQATT and CDR2 is SNEGSKA (reference sequence). Trimming shortened V by 5 bases and J by 4 bases, and 3 bases separated the two germline ends. This CDR3 spans 10 amino acids. CDR3 in DNA: TGCAGTGCTGGATACAATGAGCAGTTCTTC. This gives the protein CSAGYNEQFF.

This clonotype has just a few counts. The CDR3 spells CSASGTGALEAFF. DNA of the CDR3: TGCAGTGCTTCCGGGACAGGGGCCCTGGAGGCTTTCTTT. V usage is TRBV20-1 and J usage is TRBJ1-1; 10 nucleotides align to TRBD1. Per germline, CDR1 DFQATT and CDR2 SNEGSKA (reference sequence). Trimming took 5 bases from V and 11 from J; bases not matched to a gene: 11. This CDR3 has 13 residues.

The chain carries TRBV12-3 or TRBV12-4 and TRBJ2-7; possible D gene TRBD1, 6 bases. This CDR3 comprises 15 residues. Trimming took 4 bases from V and 1 from J, leaving 14 bases between them. CDR3 coding DNA: TGTGCCAGCAGTTCCCTCCGGGACACTTCCTACGAGCAGTACTTC. Protein product: CASSSLRDTSYEQYF.

This clonotype was recorded many times. The chain has TRBV7-2 and TRBJ2-7, with a tentative D call TRBD1 (6 bases). The CDR3 sequence is 15 residues long. Germline lookup yields CDR1 SGHTA and CDR2 FQGNSA. V lost 4 bases, J lost 2 bases, and 15 bases lay in between. CDR3 bases: TGTGCCAGCAGCTACGGGACACCGAATACCTACGAGCAGTACTTC. Its protein product is CASSYGTPNTYEQYF.

V and J are TRBV7-2 and TRBJ1-2; no firm D call. Germline CDR1 reads SGHTA; CDR2 reads FQGNSA. V lost 1 base and J lost 5, with 14 bases in between. This CDR3 comprises 15 residues. CDR3 sequence: CASSLGEGWAYGYTF. CDR3 in DNA: TGTGCCAGCAGCTTAGGCGAAGGGTGGGCGTATGGCTACACCTTC.

This clonotype was counted at least ten times. This chain uses TRBV4-3 with TRBJ2-2; D may be TRBD1 (9 bases). V was trimmed by 4 bases and J by 4 bases, leaving 16 bases between them. The CDR3 totals 16 residues. Germline CDR1 and CDR2: LGHNA and YSLEER. The CDR3 is CASSPGGTGSTGELFF. CDR3 nucleotides: TGCGCCAGCAGCCCGGGAGGGACAGGGTCCACCGGGGAGCTGTTTTTT.

This clonotype was seen a few times. This chain connects TRBV5-1 to TRBJ2-4; 8 nucleotides agree with TRBD2. The CDR3 is made up of 17 amino acids. The J segment lost 2 bases and the V segment lost 3 bases, leaving 10 bases of the junction unmatched. Germline V CDR1 and CDR2: SGHRS, YFSETQ. CDR3 in DNA: TGCGCCAGCAGCTCGGGGGGGGTCCCAGGGACCAAAAACATTCAGTACTTC. This encodes CASSSGGVPGTKNIQYF.